The rows below give T cell receptor beta chains drawn from one sample of a study of cytomegalovirus exposure and HLA in healthy donors. TCRdb keeps only in-frame clones here, not all; method: immunoSEQ multiplex PCR. The sample gives around 200,000 clones, 75% to 85% of which show up once; 0.65% is in the top ten. Input material: PBMCs. The receptors were gathered from a boy aged 5-17 years in good health and CMV-seronegative. CDR3s leave out the opening cysteine and the closing phenylalanine or tryptophan.

V gene,CDR3 protein
TRBV6-5,ASRLDRGYGYT
TRBV7-8,ASSSRFGQVNTEAF
TRBV18,ASSPGQGHDSNQPQH
TRBV9,ASSVAGESEQF
TRBV5-8,ASSLRRLAGLNYEQY
TRBV7-9,ASSLRQYQETQY
TRBV6-6,ASSFTWDREVGGYT
TRBV4-2,ASSQETYPETQY
TRBV11-2,ASSLGPGEEVNTEAF
TRBV9,ASTFGGNPKTQY
TRBV2,ASSEGLLAGGLDTRY
TRBV5-1,ASSWDREEKLF
TRBV6-5,ASSLEGGGTDTQY
TRBV10-3,AISARDPYEQY
TRBV5-1,ASSSTGAGNTEAF
TRBV6-1,ASSATGVRNQPQH
TRBV15,ATSRESGGVNEQY
TRBV13,ASKIGQLLNTEAF
TRBV12-5,ASGDRVSGELF
TRBV5-1,ASSLEPGEKLF
TRBV27,ASSLAGDYGYT
TRBV5-1,ASGTGYEQY
TRBV5-4,ASSWGLAGESYEQY
TRBV9,ASSEGGQSYGYT
TRBV19,ASGPGLAGAYNEQF
TRBV7-2,ASTTRTIYTDTQY
TRBV7-8,ASSLTLNTRTNEKLF
TRBV6-1,ASSEAVMTDTNEKLF
TRBV7-2,ASTPPGLARNEQF
TRBV7-2,ASSPRLAGGLVEQF
TRBV19,ASSISQGGNYGYT
TRBV5-5,ASSLWGQGVGQPQH
TRBV7-7,ASSSRLTGTDTQY
TRBV7-8,ASSLEWREKLF
TRBV18,ASSPQGVAGGTDTQY
TRBV18,ASSGTSGGNNEQF
TRBV11-3,ASSETGEAF
TRBV2,ASSVEGRDQPQH
TRBV10-3,AISVKGDQPQH
TRBV18,ASSPGLAGPYEQF
TRBV9,ASSPEEGSGNQPQH
TRBV27,ASSLGPTYEQY
TRBV5-6,ASSDRDRLTGANVLT
TRBV19,ASSEQKNTEAF
TRBV6-6,ASTRLAGGDNEQF
TRBV7-2,ASSLGQLGNQPQH
TRBV6-1,ASSEGPGANVLT
TRBV9,ASSVEGISNTGELF
TRBV21-1,ASSEQGSSSYNSPLH
TRBV9,ASSVALSGGSSSYEQY
TRBV27,ASRGREGSYEQY
TRBV18,ASSQYRDRTLYEQY
TRBV9,ASSAARGTYGYT
TRBV12-5,ASAPRANEQY
TRBV29-1,SVEGAASYEQY
TRBV7-8,ASSLDRGVPYGYT
TRBV5-4,ASSSDRDGNQPQH
TRBV5-1,ASSVGQVQETQY
TRBV12-5,ASAIGGVGAYEQH